This TCR beta chain was captured by sequencing in a study of tumor and adjacent non-tumor tissue in lung cancer (dated by TCRdb to the late 2010s). Broadly, across the study: By cancer type, the cohort comprised 11 to 12 adenocarcinoma patients, a couple of squamous cell carcinoma patients and 1 small cell lung cancer patient. In total, sequencing yielded under 150 million productive TCRbeta reads, which works out to an average of about 4 million reads per sample. TCRbeta CDR3 sequencing was performed on about 30 paired specimens, with one tumor sample and one normal lung sample collected per patient. The roughly 15 patients were aged roughly 30 to 80 years, included about ten men and 5 women, and had TNM stage I to III disease. Bulk TCRbeta repertoires were compared between lung tumor tissue and matched distant non-tumor lung tissue obtained from approximately 16 lung cancer patients. Overall study results and their limits: Peripheral blood was not sequenced, so blood TCRbeta repertoires were not examined in the lung cancer patients of the study. In normal lung, the top 100 clones accounted for a significantly larger cumulative share of the repertoire than in tumor tissue. Tumor tissue showed significantly greater TCR diversity (inverse Simpson) than normal lung tissue (about 400 vs 180, P = 0.0075, Mann-Whitney U test). Only about 15 patients were included in the cohort, and the need for larger samples and more detailed clinical data was noted by the authors. Significantly higher TCR diversity was found in younger patients, and higher tumor TCR diversity was associated with shorter overall and disease-free survival. Neither the sequencing platform nor unique molecular identifiers are mentioned in the methods.

As regards this clonotype: Its antigen is currently not known. No quality values exist for individual bases; no much larger clone is one base distant.

Receptor amplification or capture employed multiplex PCR. Sequencing was carried out with an Illumina HiSeq 2500. TCRbeta libraries were built by three rounds of nested PCR using primers (Table S4), following protocols modified from ARM-PCR. Before sequencing, PCR products of 200-500 bp were excised from the gel and purified with the QIAquick gel extraction kit. The original methods were these. Trimmomatic was used to clean the reads, FLASH merged the cleaned reads into complete CDR3 sequences, and MiTCR assigned the sequences to V(D)J germline segments. VDJtools was used to compute clonal diversity as the inverse Simpson's index. In-frame sequences lacking a premature stop codon were counted as productive reads. TCRdb handled the public reads itself, with Q25 trimming in fastp and clone calling in MiXCR, and kept productive beta chains. Rows are combined by CDR3 protein, so each entry shows the most common genes and DNA. These V and J calls rely on TCRdb rather than the paper's analysis. For this sample the table gives 45,000 to 65,000 distinct CDR3 sequences, of which around three quarters were detected only once. The leading ten clones occupy around a quarter of the sample.

RNA was isolated from bulk, unsorted tissue, and RNA quality was assessed with a NanoDrop ND-1000 and an Agilent 2100. The normal lung samples consisted of distant non-tumor tissue collected more than 3 cm from the tumor edge. Donors were newly diagnosed lung cancer patients admitted for thoracic surgery in China between August and November 2014, without prior chemotherapy. Anyone who had undergone radiotherapy or chemotherapy before, or who had another cancer at the same time, was left out of the study. Surgical tissue pieces of about 1-2.1 cm3 were preserved in RNAlater solution and stored at -80 °C until use. V is pruned by 2 bases and J by 13 bases, leaving 17 bases of the junction without a gene match. The CDR3 starts with the cysteine, ends with the phenylalanine, and has 16 residues. Left in the record is the CDR3 DNA by itself, 48 bases read in frame from the first base.

Material for sequencing was distant non-tumor lung tissue. This clonotype was sampled from a woman aged 55-70 years with non-small cell lung cancer. The chain uses TRBV12-3 or TRBV12-4 and TRBJ2-3; TRBD2 aligns with 8 central bases. The DNA reads TGTGCCAGCAGTTTACTATCGGCGGGAGGAGAGACAGATAAGTATTTT. This is translated as CASSLLSAGGETDKYF.